Listed below are T cell receptor beta chains from one sample, sequenced in a study of identical twins. TCRdb called the 5' RACE reads again in MiXCR, with one record for every CDR3 protein. The profile shows roughly 700,000 distinct CDR3 sequences, approximately 9% of them singletons. The sample was also reused in another study, on yellow fever vaccine responses in identical twins.

Sequenced: PBMCs. The origin of the receptors is a woman between 18 and 29 years old in good health. The CDR3 runs from the conserved cysteine through the conserved F or W. Fields, in order: J gene, D gene, clone size, V gene, CDR3 protein, CDR3 DNA. The D gene is left open where the match is weak. Size values are once, few and many counts, or a class for expanded clones, and some rows have none.

TRBJ1-5	TRBD1	NA	TRBV5-6	CASSLIQGDQPQHF	TGTGCCAGCAGCTTGATACAGGGGGACCAGCCCCAGCATTTT
TRBJ2-7	TRBD1	NA	TRBV7-2	CASSLANRDSTYEQYF	TGTGCCAGCAGCTTAGCCAACCGGGACAGTACCTACGAGCAGTACTTC
TRBJ2-7	TRBD2	many	TRBV6-1	CASRLVGGLAYEQYF	TGTGCCAGCAGACTAGTAGGGGGACTAGCGTACGAGCAGTACTTC
TRBJ1-6	TRBD1	many	TRBV12-3/TRBV12-4	CASSRQGAFNSPLHF	TGTGCCAGCAGTCGTCAGGGGGCTTTTAATTCACCCCTCCACTTT
TRBJ2-1	NA	many	TRBV6-1	CASSRDPGKYNEQFF	TGTGCCAGCAGTCGGGACCCTGGAAAGTACAATGAGCAGTTCTTC
TRBJ2-1	TRBD1	few	TRBV14	CASSQGRTGTGSYNEQFF	TGTGCCAGCAGCCAAGGCCGGACCGGGACAGGCTCCTACAATGAGCAGTTCTTC
TRBJ1-1	NA	few	TRBV27	CASSFLRQEAFF	TGTGCCAGCAGTTTTCTCCGACAGGAGGCTTTCTTT
TRBJ2-7	NA	many	TRBV14	CASSGIGQSLLHPPYEQYF	TGTGCCAGCAGCGGCATCGGACAGAGTCTTTTACATCCCCCCTACGAGCAGTACTTC
TRBJ2-7	NA	NA	TRBV15	CATSSLNTYEQYF	TGTGCCACCAGCAGCCTGAACACCTACGAGCAGTACTTC
TRBJ2-7	NA	few	TRBV10-3	CAISILTGYEQYF	TGTGCCATCAGTATATTGACAGGCTACGAGCAGTACTTC
TRBJ2-1	TRBD1	many	TRBV24-1	CATSDSPDRQQFF	TGTGCCACCAGTGATTCCCCGGACAGGCAGCAGTTCTTC
TRBJ2-6	TRBD1	NA	TRBV12-3/TRBV12-4	CASRGTGSGANVLTF	TGTGCCAGTAGAGGGACAGGGTCTGGGGCCAACGTCCTGACTTTC
TRBJ2-1	TRBD2	NA	TRBV20-1	CSAGGSGSHNEQFF	TGCAGTGCGGGAGGGAGCGGATCTCACAATGAGCAGTTCTTC
TRBJ2-7	TRBD2	NA	TRBV4-3	CASSQDRLAGAYEQYF	TGCGCCAGCAGCCAAGATAGACTAGCGGGAGCCTACGAGCAGTACTTC
TRBJ2-2	NA	NA	TRBV7-9	CAFGDANTGELFF	TGTGCATTCGGGGACGCGAACACCGGGGAGCTGTTTTTT
TRBJ2-1	NA	few	TRBV29-1	CSVPGGGPNEQFF	TGCAGCGTCCCCGGGGGAGGCCCCAATGAGCAGTTCTTC
TRBJ1-1	NA	many	TRBV12-3/TRBV12-4	CASRALGQGRKAFF	TGTGCCAGCAGAGCCTTGGGCCAAGGCAGGAAAGCTTTCTTT
TRBJ2-1	TRBD1	few	TRBV12-3/TRBV12-4	CASGTGYNEQFF	TGTGCCAGCGGGACAGGATACAATGAGCAGTTCTTC
TRBJ2-7	NA	many	TRBV29-1	CSVHDSYEQYF	TGCAGCGTCCATGACAGCTACGAGCAGTACTTC
TRBJ1-6	NA	few	TRBV27	CASRNPNGVSPLHF	TGTGCCAGCAGGAACCCCAACGGGGTCTCACCCCTCCACTTT
TRBJ2-1	TRBD2	NA	TRBV28	CASSPWSGSGTEQFF	TGTGCCAGCAGCCCGTGGAGCGGGAGTGGTACTGAGCAGTTCTTC
TRBJ1-6	NA	many	TRBV12-3/TRBV12-4	CASSLAGPGSPLHF	TGTGCCAGCAGTTTGGCGGGACCGGGATCACCCCTCCACTTT
TRBJ2-1	TRBD2	few	TRBV24-1	CATSDATSGSLNEQFF	TGTGCCACCAGTGATGCGACTAGCGGGAGTCTCAATGAGCAGTTCTTC
TRBJ2-1	TRBD2	few	TRBV6-1	CASSKARGGWYNEQFF	TGTGCCAGCAGTAAAGCGCGGGGGGGGTGGTACAATGAGCAGTTCTTC
TRBJ2-3	TRBD1	NA	TRBV28	CASSPWDSASTDTQYF	TGTGCCAGCAGTCCATGGGACAGTGCTAGCACAGATACGCAGTATTTT
TRBJ2-3	TRBD2	few	TRBV4-1	CASSQAVTSGKITDTQYF	TGCGCCAGCAGCCAAGCGGTGACTAGCGGCAAAATCACAGATACGCAGTATTTT
TRBJ2-3	NA	few	TRBV25-1	CASSAVRSTDTQYF	TGTGCCAGCAGTGCCGTCCGAAGCACAGATACGCAGTATTTT
TRBJ2-1	TRBD2	few	TRBV7-7	CASSKLAGDGNEQFF	TGTGCTAGCAGCAAACTAGCGGGAGACGGGAATGAGCAGTTCTTC
TRBJ2-7	TRBD2	many	TRBV12-3/TRBV12-4	CASSPAGGRSSYEQYF	TGTGCCAGCAGTCCAGCGGGAGGGCGGAGCTCCTACGAGCAGTACTTC